A selection of T cell receptor beta chains follows, all from one sample in a study of identical twins. MiXCR was run by TCRdb on the 5' RACE reads, yielding one entry per CDR3 protein. The data contain 200,000 to 300,000 distinct CDR3 sequences, about 7% of them singletons. This sample also appeared in a second study, on yellow fever vaccine responses in identical twins.

The sample comprised memory (CD45RO+) T cells sorted from blood. The receptors were sampled from a woman in her late teens or twenties in good health. CDR3s leave out the opening cysteine and the closing phenylalanine or tryptophan. D genes are given only for firm matches.

TRBV4-2,NA,TRBJ1-1,ASSQDHENTEAF
TRBV7-8,TRBD1,TRBJ2-2,ASSLGGTGNTGELF
TRBV24-1,NA,TRBJ2-3,ATSDFRQATDTQY
TRBV20-1,NA,TRBJ2-1,SASQPGTFRSGYNEQF
TRBV20-1,TRBD1,TRBJ1-5,SAPTGPEGQPQH
TRBV4-1,NA,TRBJ2-3,ASSQATLLLSTDTQY
TRBV5-1,TRBD1,TRBJ2-1,ASSPGTGALSYNEQF
TRBV5-1,TRBD2,TRBJ2-3,ASSLASSGRLSLGTDTQY
TRBV19,NA,TRBJ1-1,ASSMTGMNTEAF
TRBV15,NA,TRBJ2-6,ATSRDSGSGANVLT
TRBV12-3/TRBV12-4,TRBD2,TRBJ2-1,ASIPTSGSYNEQF
TRBV4-1,NA,TRBJ2-7,ASSQPGSSYEQY
TRBV4-1,TRBD2,TRBJ2-1,ASSQEEGLAELYNEQF
TRBV7-8,TRBD2,TRBJ2-2,AIPQGGRANTGELF
TRBV5-1,NA,TRBJ2-2,ASSSGITGELF
TRBV4-2,NA,TRBJ2-1,ASSQVEGGPGDEQF
TRBV20-1,NA,TRBJ2-5,SAKGRQETQY
TRBV18,NA,TRBJ2-7,ASSPQPPEQY
TRBV12-3/TRBV12-4,NA,TRBJ2-3,ASSFPSDTTDTQY
TRBV5-1,TRBD1,TRBJ1-4,ASSGQGADNEKLF
TRBV7-6,TRBD1,TRBJ1-2,ASSSRTTGEKTNYGYT
TRBV12-3/TRBV12-4,NA,TRBJ2-5,ASSFGRAGGTQY
TRBV7-9,NA,TRBJ1-3,ASSLLLDTIY
TRBV7-2,NA,TRBJ2-7,ASSLEVGSRYEQY
TRBV3-1,TRBD1,TRBJ2-7,ASSQHRGQGVEQY
TRBV16,NA,TRBJ1-2,ASSQTFNPVGYT
TRBV11-2,NA,TRBJ1-1,ASSPRDGGNTEAF
TRBV12-3/TRBV12-4,NA,TRBJ1-1,ASSPTAGMNTEAF
TRBV27,NA,TRBJ1-1,ASSFIAGGTKAF
TRBV6-5,NA,TRBJ1-2,ASSYSIGKYGYT
TRBV6-5,NA,TRBJ2-6,ASSYSTKGANVLT
TRBV2,TRBD1,TRBJ1-2,ASSGTASNYGYT
TRBV6-2/TRBV6-3,TRBD1,TRBJ2-5,ASSFLGTDTYQETQY
TRBV20-1,TRBD1,TRBJ2-3,SAEGRGNTDTQY
TRBV18,NA,TRBJ2-1,ASSSRGSSYNEQF
TRBV6-2/TRBV6-3,NA,TRBJ1-5,ASKYQNQPQH
TRBV5-1,TRBD1,TRBJ2-2,ASRAGQGRTGELF
TRBV24-1,TRBD2,TRBJ2-2,ATSDHGLGLAGNTGELF
TRBV5-1,NA,TRBJ2-1,ASSQGLGRGEQF
TRBV20-1,NA,TRBJ2-3,SAKRPTWDTQY
TRBV25-1,NA,TRBJ2-3,ASRPGGGRGDTQY
TRBV12-5,NA,TRBJ1-3,ASGFAGNTIY
TRBV20-1,TRBD2,TRBJ2-3,SARLAGGGTDTQY
TRBV12-3/TRBV12-4,NA,TRBJ2-2,ASSVRDTGELF
TRBV12-3/TRBV12-4,NA,TRBJ2-5,ASSERRGLGETQY
TRBV12-3/TRBV12-4,NA,TRBJ1-1,ASSFSSRSVDYTEAF
TRBV3-1,NA,TRBJ2-1,ASSQQRLVLGYEQF
TRBV3-1,NA,TRBJ2-6,ASSQDLVKRANVLT
TRBV6-2/TRBV6-3,TRBD1,TRBJ1-2,ASKEGTVGYT
TRBV28,TRBD2,TRBJ2-3,ASSSLAGGSGDTQY
TRBV7-9,TRBD2,TRBJ2-7,ASSPQTSGATD
TRBV6-1,NA,TRBJ1-1,ASRGTLTEAF
TRBV20-1,NA,TRBJ2-4,SATVLGQGKNIQY
TRBV5-6,TRBD1,TRBJ2-2,ASSLTGQLSTTGELF
TRBV2,TRBD2,TRBJ2-5,ASMLVAGFQETQY
TRBV18,TRBD1,TRBJ1-1,ASSPGTGGFTEAF
TRBV20-1,NA,TRBJ2-3,SAKAGTSTDTQY
TRBV2,TRBD1,TRBJ2-1,ASRRGQGYNEQF
TRBV5-1,TRBD2,TRBJ2-2,ASSLAGGGNTGELF